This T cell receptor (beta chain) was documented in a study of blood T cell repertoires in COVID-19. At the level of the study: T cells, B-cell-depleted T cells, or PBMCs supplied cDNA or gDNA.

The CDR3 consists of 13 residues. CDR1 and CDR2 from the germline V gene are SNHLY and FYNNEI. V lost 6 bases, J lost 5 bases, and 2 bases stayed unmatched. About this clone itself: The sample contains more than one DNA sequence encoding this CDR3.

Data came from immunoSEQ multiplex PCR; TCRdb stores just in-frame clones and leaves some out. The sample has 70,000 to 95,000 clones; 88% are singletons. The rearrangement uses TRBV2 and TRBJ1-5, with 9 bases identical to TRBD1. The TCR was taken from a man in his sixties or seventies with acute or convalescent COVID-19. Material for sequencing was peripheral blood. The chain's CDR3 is CASSRDRDQPQHF. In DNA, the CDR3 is TGTGCCAGCAGCCGGGACAGGGATCAGCCCCAGCATTTT.